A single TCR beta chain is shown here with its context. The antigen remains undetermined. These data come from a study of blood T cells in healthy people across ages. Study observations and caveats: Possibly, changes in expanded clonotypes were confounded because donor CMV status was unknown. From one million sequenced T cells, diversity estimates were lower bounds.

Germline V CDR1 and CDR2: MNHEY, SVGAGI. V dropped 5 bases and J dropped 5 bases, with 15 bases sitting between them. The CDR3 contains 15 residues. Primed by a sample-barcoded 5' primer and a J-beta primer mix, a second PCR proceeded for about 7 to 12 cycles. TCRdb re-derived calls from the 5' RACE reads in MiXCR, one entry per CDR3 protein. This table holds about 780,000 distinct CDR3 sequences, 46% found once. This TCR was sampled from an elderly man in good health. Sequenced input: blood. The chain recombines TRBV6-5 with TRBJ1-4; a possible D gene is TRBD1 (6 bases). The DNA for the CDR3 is TGTGCCAGCAGTCACCTACAGGGAGGGAATGAAAAACTGTTTTTT. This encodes CASSHLQGGNEKLFF.